Listed below are T cell receptor beta chains from one sample, sequenced in a study of blood T cell repertoires in COVID-19. The table came from immunoSEQ multiplex PCR; TCRdb's copy has only in-frame clones and leaves some out. The sample includes more than 90,000 clones, about 85% seen only once; the top ten take about an eighth. The sample taken for sequencing was peripheral blood. The receptors derive from a human donor in a cohort sampled during active COVID-19. Each CDR3 is given with its conserved first and last residue. D genes are given only for firm matches. Where a row states a size, it is once, few, many or the class of an expanded clone; other rows omit it.

j_call d_call clone_size v_call cdr3_aa cdr3_nt
TRBJ2-4 NA NA TRBV5-1 CASSRDLTGTKNIQYF TGCGCCAGCAGCCGCGACCTCACAGGGACCAAAAACATTCAGTACTTC
TRBJ1-1 NA NA TRBV27 CASRGGMNTEAFF TGTGCCAGCAGAGGCGGGATGAACACTGAAGCTTTCTTT
TRBJ2-2 TRBD1 NA TRBV4-1 CASSQRQGDRAGELFF TGCGCCAGCAGCCAAAGACAGGGGGATCGAGCCGGGGAGCTGTTTTTT
TRBJ2-7 NA NA TRBV7-9 CASSQTGYEQYF TGTGCCAGCAGCCAGACAGGCTACGAGCAGTACTTC
TRBJ2-3 TRBD2 NA TRBV3-1/TRBV3-2 CASTSGGGASTDTQYF TGTGCCAGCACCTCGGGGGGGGGCGCGAGCACAGATACGCAGTATTTT
TRBJ2-7 TRBD2 NA TRBV28 CASRLTSGRAEQYF TGTGCCAGCAGGCTTACTAGCGGGAGGGCCGAGCAGTACTTC
TRBJ2-1 TRBD2 NA TRBV19 CASSTRDYRNEQFF TGTGCCAGCTCTACCCGGGACTACAGGAATGAGCAGTTCTTC
TRBJ1-2 TRBD1 NA TRBV6-5 CASSYGQGTYGYTF TGTGCCAGCAGTTATGGACAGGGGACCTATGGCTACACCTTC
TRBJ1-4 TRBD1 few TRBV6-2/TRBV6-3 CASSYRGPHEKLFF TGTGCCAGCAGTTACAGGGGGCCTCATGAAAAACTGTTTTTT
TRBJ2-1 TRBD2 NA TRBV7-9 CASSFLTSGHNEQFF TGTGCCAGCAGCTTCCTGACTAGCGGTCACAATGAGCAGTTCTTC
TRBJ1-2 TRBD1 NA TRBV9 CASSAGTEEGYTF TGTGCCAGCAGCGCCGGGACAGAGGAGGGCTACACCTTC
TRBJ1-5 NA few TRBV4-3 CASSQRRGQPQHF TGCGCCAGCAGCCAACGGAGGGGACAGCCCCAGCATTTT
TRBJ2-1 TRBD2 NA TRBV24-1 CATSDLGTSRQEQFF TGTGCCACCAGTGATTTGGGGACTAGTCGTCAGGAGCAGTTCTTC